This entry features one T cell receptor beta chain sequence. The antigen remains unidentified. The data are from a study of OX40 agonist ivuxolimab in advanced cancers. Study at large: Participants, approximately 83% male, averaged roughly 60 years of age, ranging from roughly 23 to 90. Study observations and caveats: In a subset of nonresponders, normalized T-cell clonal expansion was also low. Among T cells, CD8+ cells averaged more expanded clones than CD4+ cells.

CDR3 length equals 15 residues. Trimming removed 5 bases from V and 1 base from J, with 14 bases in between. Germline V CDR1 and CDR2: MDHEN, SYDVKM. Some clones are missing from TCRdb's copy, which holds only in-frame ones; the method was immunoSEQ multiplex PCR. The table records tens of thousands of clones, 85% to 95% of them present only once. The TCR was taken from an adult with an advanced solid tumor such as melanoma, head and neck, liver or kidney cancer. The sample consisted of CD4+ or CD8+ T cells sorted from blood, taken in a trial of the OX40 agonist ivuxolimab. V gene TRBV28 combines with J gene TRBJ1-1; D is perhaps TRBD1 (6 bases). The chain's CDR3 is CASSAGEPKNTEAFF. CDR3 in DNA: TGTGCCAGCAGTGCAGGGGAGCCAAAGAACACTGAAGCTTTCTTT.